This TCR beta chain stems from a study of T cell responses to AZD1222 COVID-19 vaccine. Study results and caveats: Donor demographics were predominantly white British with a female majority; clonal diversity may be underestimated. Baseline testing showed seropositivity in only a handful of AZD1222 recipients.

Of note for this clone: Its cognate antigen is unknown.

Deletions cut 5 bases from V and 4 bases from J, with 10 bases between. The CDR3 consists of 13 residues. Germline CDR1 WSHSY, CDR2 SAAADI. Some clones are missing from TCRdb's copy, which holds only in-frame ones; the method was immunoSEQ multiplex PCR. The data contain roughly 150,000 clones, approximately 92% of them singletons. The chain has TRBV10-2 and TRBJ2-3, with unresolved D. The receptor was isolated from an adult who received the AZD1222 COVID-19 vaccine. The sequences come from peripheral blood, collected 28 days after the second AZD1222 dose. The CDR3 here is CASSKGGADTQYF. The CDR3 region has the DNA TGCGCCAGCAGTAAGGGTGGTGCAGATACGCAGTATTTT.